The 4 T cell receptor beta chains presented below share a single source sample, sequenced in a study of long-term antiretroviral therapy in people with HIV. Samples were assayed with immunoSEQ v3.0 at survey level. TCRdb keeps only in-frame clones here, not all; method: immunoSEQ multiplex PCR. The sample yields around 15,000 clones, about 95% seen once. The sequenced sample was unsorted PBMCs, obtained around 10 years after starting antiretroviral therapy. All receptors derive from a man under 40 with HIV.

In DNA, the CDR3 is TGTGCCAGCAGCTTACTTGGTGTACAGGGATCAGAGACCCAGTACTTC. Amino acid sequence: CASSLLGVQGSETQYF. The chain employs TRBV7-6 and TRBJ2-5, with D tentatively TRBD1 (6 bases). The CDR3 length is 16 residues. The V gene's germline CDR1 is SGHVS and CDR2 FNYEAQ. Deletions cut 2 bases from V and 4 bases from J, with 17 bases between.

V usage is TRBV28 and J usage is TRBJ1-1; D is perhaps TRBD1 (5 bases). This CDR3 comprises 14 residues. The ends were cut back, 3 bases at V and 1 base at J, with 9 bases in the middle. CDR1 is MDHEN and CDR2 is SYDVKM in the germline V gene. The DNA for the CDR3 is TGTGCCAGCAGTTTGGGGACTTGGAACACTGAAGCTTTCTTT. Residues: CASSLGTWNTEAFF.

This clone was recorded only once. The rearrangement joins TRBV11-3 to TRBJ2-1; the D is unclear. V lost 0 bases, J lost 5 bases, and 8 bases lay in between. Germline assignment: CDR1 SGHNT and CDR2 YENEEA. The CDR3 is 14 amino acids. CDR3 sequence: CASSLDRLHNEQFF. CDR3 nucleotides: TGTGCCAGCAGCTTAGATAGGCTCCACAATGAGCAGTTCTTC.

The chain joins TRBV11-1 to TRBJ2-5, with D unclear. V lost 5 bases, J lost 5 bases, and 12 bases lay in between. There are 13 residues in the CDR3. Germline V gene sequence: CDR1 SGHAT, CDR2 FQDESV (reference sequence). The CDR3 sequence: CASSPTPEETQYF. The CDR3 DNA sequence: TGTGCCAGCAGCCCCACCCCGGAGGAGACCCAGTACTTC.